The T cell receptor beta chain described here comes from a study of identifying expanded T cells in peripheral blood (dated by TCRdb to between 2018 and 2020). For context, the study as a whole: Technical replicates were generated by sequencing separate aliquots of the same genomic DNA pool, and four replicates were compared pairwise.

During the collection period, no infections or other immune events were recorded for the healthy donors. Blood repertoires from healthy donors were used as a training cohort for calibrating time-dependent variance in a beta-binomial model of differential abundance of T-cell clones. The training cohort was composed of some ten healthy donors, 3 female and 7 male. Donor ages ranged from roughly 29 to 64 years, with an average of around 45 years. Whole blood, obtained from a commercial supplier, was collected from each healthy donor at three time points spaced approximately two weeks apart. Genomic DNA was extracted from unsorted whole blood for immunosequencing. The full study reports these points: Variance in clone template counts between approximately 2-week samples significantly increased with total template count across all healthy donors. Approximately 1.2 differentially abundant clones were flagged by the binomial model between technical replicates, whereas about 16 and 19 were flagged over approximately two weeks and four weeks, respectively. It was expected by the authors that biological variance in healthy repertoires might increase further over much longer intervals, such as months to years. Across all healthy-donor time intervals, the beta-binomial model significantly lowered both the number of clones called differentially abundant and the false-positive rate.

TCRbeta CDR3 regions were profiled by bias-controlled multiplex PCR amplification of genomic DNA with the immunoSEQ Assay. Per the original workflow: To quantify the absolute abundance of each unique TCRbeta CDR3 region, the sequences were collapsed and filtered. Differential abundance was tested with a binomial (Fisher-equivalent) model and with a beta-binomial model adding time-dependent variance fitted from healthy donors. Clones with fewer than 5 combined templates were excluded, and clones with Benjamini-Hochberg FDR below 0.01 were called differentially abundant. In the beta-binomial model, variance was expressed as a function of the total template count across the two samples, in the form v = (b*log(k)+a)^2. The table was pulled from immuneACCESS by TCRdb, which kept in-frame rearrangements only. Such tables lose some clones; where checked, under half of the loss comes from unresolved V genes, and the rest has no known cause. V, J and clone size are those of that table, while D and trimming were read from the DNA. A total of under 150,000 clones appear in this sample, 75% to 90% of them only once. The ten top clones hold 8.4% of the sample.

Regarding this clone: What antigen it recognizes has not been identified. No much larger clone is present one base from it, and per-base qualities are unavailable.

The germline V gene (reference sequence) yields SEHNR for CDR1 and FQNEAQ for CDR2. V trim: 11 bases; J trim: 1 base; unmatched bases: 7. Reading from cysteine to phenylalanine, the CDR3 counts 14 amino acids. The retained sequence is limited to the CDR3, 42 bases, with the frame set at the first base. Sequencing used blood. The sequence links TRBV7-9 to TRBJ2-1; TRBD2 fits 8 bases in the junction. The sequence was obtained from a person aged 18 to 70 in good health. At the DNA level, the sequence is TGTGCCGTCGATGTAGCGGGATCCTACAATGAGCAGTTCTTC. Translated, this gives CAVDVAGSYNEQFF. Outside the CDR3, residues come from the reference TRBV7-9 and TRBJ2-1 proteins, so the full variable domain is: DTGVSQNPRHKITKRGQNVTFRCDPISEHNRLYWYRQTLGQGPEFLTYFQNEAQLEKSRLLSDRFSAERPKGSFSTLEIQRTEQGDSAMYLCAVDVAGSYNEQFFGPGTRLTVL.